Listed below are T cell receptor beta chains from one sample, sequenced in a study of OX40 agonist ivuxolimab in advanced cancers. Produced via immunoSEQ multiplex PCR; TCRdb's table is partial and in-frame only. The sample yields tens of thousands of clones, about nine tenths seen once. The sequencing used CD4+ or CD8+ T cells sorted from blood, collected in a trial of the OX40 agonist ivuxolimab. These receptors were taken from an adult with an advanced solid tumor such as melanoma, head and neck, liver or kidney cancer. CDR3s include the opening cysteine and the closing phenylalanine or tryptophan. A D gene is named only where the DNA matches it firmly. Size is omitted from some rows. Given values are once, few, many or a class for expanded clones.

>TRBV5-1|NA|NA|TRBJ2-2
CASSLQGFTGELFF
TGCGCCAGCAGCTTACAGGGTTTTACCGGGGAGCTGTTTTTT
>TRBV19|NA|NA|TRBJ1-4
CASSPGNHKGTNEKLFF
TGTGCCAGTAGTCCGGGGAACCACAAGGGAACTAATGAAAAACTGTTTTTT
>TRBV2|NA|NA|TRBJ2-3
CASSELVDTQYF
TGTGCCAGCAGTGAACTGGTGGATACGCAGTATTTT
>TRBV19|NA|TRBD1|TRBJ1-2
CASSTQQGASYGYTF
TGTGCCAGTAGCACCCAACAGGGGGCCAGCTATGGCTACACCTTC
>TRBV27|NA|NA|TRBJ2-5
CASSLIIAGTKETQYF
TGTGCCAGCAGTTTGATCATTGCGGGCACCAAAGAGACCCAGTACTTC
>TRBV11-2|NA|NA|TRBJ2-3
CASSRTIKGDTQYF
TGTGCCAGCAGTCGGACTATAAAGGGAGATACGCAGTATTTT
>TRBV9|NA|NA|TRBJ1-6
CASSVAGSNSPLHF
TGTGCCAGCAGCGTAGCAGGCAGCAATTCACCCCTCCACTTT
>TRBV6-6|once|NA|TRBJ2-1
CASSPLGTQGDNEQFF
TGTGCCAGCAGTCCTCTCGGGACCCAGGGAGACAATGAGCAGTTCTTC
>TRBV13|NA|NA|TRBJ1-1
CASSLGVVRFVGTEAFF
TGTGCCAGCAGCTTAGGCGTCGTCCGGTTTGTGGGCACTGAAGCTTTCTTT
>TRBV14|once|NA|TRBJ1-1
CASSHVGSRALIAFF
TGTGCCAGCAGCCATGTTGGGAGCCGGGCATTAATAGCTTTCTTT